The 15 T cell receptor beta chains listed next were all sequenced from one sample in a study of radiation and T cells in renal cell carcinoma. Libraries were prepared by immunoSEQ multiplex PCR; TCRdb keeps only in-frame clonotypes and omits some of them. Seen here are roughly 140,000 clones, roughly 90% observed once, and the top ten hold about an eighth. Time point described: blood 2 weeks post-SBRT. The treatment is: 15 Gy SBRT to primary tumor, nephrectomy 4 weeks later. The source was blood, collected from a patient whose treatment included radiotherapy and nephrectomy. These receptors came from a woman in her fifties or sixties with renal cell carcinoma.

V gene TRBV19 combines with J gene TRBJ2-5, with D uncertain. The CDR3 runs to 15 residues. The V gene lost 3 bases and the J gene lost 5 bases, with 16 bases spanning the gap. In germline, CDR1 is LNHDA, CDR2 SQIVND (reference sequence). Written as DNA, the CDR3 is TGTGCCAGTAGTATTGGCCGCCGGGCTGGGGAGACCCAGTACTTC. Protein sequence: CASSIGRRAGETQYF. Full variable domain (outside the CDR3, taken from reference TRBV19 and TRBJ2-5): DGGITQSPKYLFRKEGQNVTLSCEQNLNHDAMYWYRQDPGQGLRLIYYSQIVNDFQKGDIAEGYSVSREKKESFPLTVTSAQKNPTAFYLCASSIGRRAGETQYFGPGTRLLVL.

This clone appeared once. CDR3 region: CASSRSQGYNSPLHF. The CDR3 nucleotides are TGTGCCAGCTCCAGGTCGCAGGGGTATAATTCACCCCTCCACTTT. The chain carries TRBV6-1 and TRBJ1-6; tentative D call: TRBD1 (6 bases). CDR3 size: 15 residues. Deletions cut 8 bases from V and 4 bases from J, with 15 bases between. Looked up from germline, CDR1 is MNHNS and CDR2 is SASEGT.

The chain combines TRBV4-3 with TRBJ1-4; D is uncertain. The CDR3 is made up of 13 amino acids. The V end was cut by 0 bases, the J end by 8 bases, with 7 bases between. Germline loops: CDR1 LGHNA, CDR2 YSLEER. This CDR3 reads CASSQEIREKLFF. As DNA, the CDR3 is TGCGCCAGCAGCCAAGAAATCCGGGAAAAACTGTTTTTT.

With regard to this clone: One end of the junction does not line up with germline, which may come from a read error. This rearrangement joins TRBV7-7 to TRBJ2-6; D may be TRBD2 (6 bases). This CDR3 spans 14 amino acids. Germline V gene lookup returns CDR1 SSHAT and CDR2 FNYEAQ (reference sequence). The CDR3 is CASSPSQEGGVLTF. The CDR3 nucleotides are TGTGCTAGCAGCCCGAGTCAGGAGGGAGGCGTCCTGACTTTC.

In its sample, this clone was seen once. The rearrangement links TRBV4-1 to TRBJ2-6, with D maybe TRBD1 (5 bases). This CDR3 region has 18 residues. CDR1 is MGHRA and CDR2 is YSYEKL in the germline V gene. Trimming took 4 bases from V and 1 from J, leaving 17 bases between them. CDR3 sequence: CASSRQGAPVSGANVLTF. CDR3 bases: TGCGCCAGCAGCCGCCAGGGTGCACCTGTTTCTGGGGCCAACGTCCTGACTTTC.

The rearrangement joins TRBV11-3 to TRBJ2-1; D is uncertain. CDR3 length: 14 residues. The V end lost 0 bases, the J end lost 6 bases, and 9 bases lay between the germline ends. In germline, CDR1 is SGHNT, CDR2 YENEEA. CDR3 coding DNA: TGTGCCAGCAGCTTAGAGGGTACGGTCAATGAGCAGTTCTTC. Amino acids: CASSLEGTVNEQFF.

This clone was counted between two and nine times. The CDR3 loop is CASSVGLAGIYEQYF. In DNA, the CDR3 is TGTGCCAGCAGCGTTGGACTAGCGGGGATCTACGAGCAGTACTTC. The rearrangement joins TRBV7-2 to TRBJ2-7, with 12 bases fitting TRBD2. J gave up 3 bases and V 5 bases, and 5 bases lay outside the gene matches. The CDR3 contains 15 residues. Looked up from germline, CDR1 is SGHTA and CDR2 is FQGNSA.

The chain uses TRBV5-4 and TRBJ2-3, with D perhaps TRBD1 or TRBD2 (5 bases each). V shed 0 bases and J shed 0 bases, with 14 bases lying between them. Germline V gene data show CDR1 as SGHNT and CDR2 as YYREEE (reference sequence). The CDR3 consists of 17 residues. CDR3 sequence: CASSLGRGESSTDTQYF. The CDR3 DNA sequence: TGTGCCAGCAGCTTGGGGCGAGGGGAGTCTAGCACAGATACGCAGTATTTT.

The chain carries TRBV15 and TRBJ1-2; 7 nucleotides match TRBD1. The V gene end was trimmed by 3 bases and the J gene end by 4 bases; junction bases not matched to a gene: 2. The length of the CDR3 is 13 residues. Per germline, CDR1 LNHNV and CDR2 YYDKDF (reference sequence). The chain's CDR3 is CATSSTGAYGYTF. In DNA form, the CDR3 reads TGTGCCACCAGCAGTACAGGGGCCTATGGCTACACCTTC.

The chain combines TRBV30 with TRBJ1-2, with D perhaps TRBD1 (5 bases). Germline V gene sequence: CDR1 GTSNPN, CDR2 SVGIG (reference sequence). The CDR3 has 14 amino acids. V lost 1 base and J 0 bases, leaving 9 bases between the germline ends. CDR3 loop: CAWSGSGSNYGYTF. The CDR3 DNA is TGTGCCTGGAGTGGCTCAGGGTCTAACTATGGCTACACCTTC.

The chain links TRBV18 to TRBJ1-2; 10 bases line up with TRBD1. Germline V gene data show CDR1 as KGHSH and CDR2 as LQKENI. The CDR3 is 14 amino acids. With 3 bases clipped from V and 7 bases from J, the junction kept 5 bases outside the gene matches. The CDR3 protein is CASSPDRGRGGYTF. The CDR3 DNA reads as TGTGCCAGCTCACCTGACAGGGGGCGTGGTGGCTACACCTTC.

V usage is TRBV6-4 and J usage is TRBJ1-1, with TRBD1 identical over 9 bases. The germline gives CDR1 MRHNA, CDR2 SNTAGT. The CDR3 extends over 13 amino acids. V shed 6 bases and J 6 bases; nucleotides not matched to a gene: 5. The CDR3 is CASRRTGESEAFF. The DNA for the CDR3 is TGTGCCAGCAGAAGGACAGGGGAGTCTGAAGCTTTCTTT.

The chain couples TRBV2 to TRBJ2-5, with no clear D. Trimming left V 4 bases short and J 2 bases short, with 8 bases between. The CDR3 runs to 13 residues. The germline V gene has CDR1 SNHLY and CDR2 FYNNEI. The DNA for the CDR3 is TGTGCCAGCAGTGTCCCGGAACAAGAGACCCAGTACTTC. It is translated as CASSVPEQETQYF.

The sample holds a few counts of this clone. The J gene is TRBJ2-5, the V gene TRBV5-1; the D gene is possibly TRBD1 (5 bases). V dropped 4 bases and J dropped 6 bases, with 16 bases sitting between them. Germline V gives CDR1 SGHRS, CDR2 YFSETQ. The CDR3 has 14 amino acids. DNA for the CDR3: TGCGCCAGCAGCCCTCCTGACAGCGTAAAGACCCAGTACTTC. It translates to CASSPPDSVKTQYF.

The chain has TRBV4-1 and TRBJ2-4; D gene unclear. V shed 2 bases and J shed 0 bases, with 14 bases lying between them. Germline V gene sequence: CDR1 MGHRA, CDR2 YSYEKL. The CDR3 spans 17 residues. The CDR3 region has the DNA TGCGCCAGCAGCCAAAAGGGCCCTGGGTCAGCCAAAAACATTCAGTACTTC. Its translation is CASSQKGPGSAKNIQYF.